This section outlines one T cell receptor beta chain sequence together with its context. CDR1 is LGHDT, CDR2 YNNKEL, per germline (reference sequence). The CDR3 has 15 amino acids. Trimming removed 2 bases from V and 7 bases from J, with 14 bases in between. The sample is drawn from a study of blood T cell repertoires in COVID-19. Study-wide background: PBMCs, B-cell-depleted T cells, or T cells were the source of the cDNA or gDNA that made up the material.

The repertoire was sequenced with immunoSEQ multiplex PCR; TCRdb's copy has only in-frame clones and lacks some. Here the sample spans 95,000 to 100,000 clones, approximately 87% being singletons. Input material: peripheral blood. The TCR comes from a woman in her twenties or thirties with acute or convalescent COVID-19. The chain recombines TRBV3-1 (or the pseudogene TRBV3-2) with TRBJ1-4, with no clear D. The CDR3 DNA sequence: TGTGCCAGCAGCCAATCAGAGGTCGTCAGTGAAAAACTGTTTTTT. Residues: CASSQSEVVSEKLFF.